These T cell receptor beta chains were read from a single sample in a study of blood T cell repertoires in COVID-19. Assay used: immunoSEQ multiplex PCR; TCRdb lists only in-frame clones, some missing. The sample lists 150,000 or so clones; 83% were seen once. Sequencing was performed on PBMCs or T cells enriched from blood (not recorded which). These receptors all stem from a woman aged 50 to 60 who had recovered from COVID-19. Each CDR3 is given with its conserved first and last residue. D genes are given only for firm matches. The size of a clone is reported for some rows only, either as once, few or many, or as a class for expanded clones.

TRBV10-3,.,.,TRBJ1-3,CAISEGARNTIYF,TGTGCCATCAGTGAAGGGGCGAGAAACACCATATATTTT
TRBV4-1,many,.,TRBJ2-2,CASSSNTGELFF,TGCGCCAGCAGTTCAAACACCGGGGAGCTGTTTTTT
TRBV6-2/TRBV6-3,.,TRBD1,TRBJ1-1,CASSQTGDTGAFF,TGTGCCAGCAGCCAGACAGGGGACACTGGAGCTTTCTTT
TRBV5-4,.,.,TRBJ1-2,CASSLDSSNYGYTF,TGTGCCAGCAGCTTGGACAGTTCTAACTATGGCTACACCTTC
TRBV11-3,.,.,TRBJ2-4,CASSSRDSLAKNIQYF,TGTGCCAGCAGCTCCCGGGACTCCCTAGCCAAAAACATTCAGTACTTC
TRBV18,once,TRBD1,TRBJ1-6,CASSPAWTGSSYNSPLHF,TGTGCCAGCTCACCTGCCTGGACAGGGAGCTCCTATAATTCACCCCTCCACTTT
TRBV6-1,.,TRBD2,TRBJ2-5,CASSARVAGGRETQYF,TGTGCCAGCAGTGCTCGGGTAGCGGGAGGTCGAGAGACCCAGTACTTC
TRBV19,.,TRBD1,TRBJ1-2,CASSIVPARTGENYGYTF,TGTGCCAGTAGTATAGTACCCGCCCGGACAGGGGAGAACTATGGCTACACCTTC
TRBV11-3,.,TRBD1,TRBJ1-4,CASSLDGTDRLFF,TGTGCCAGCAGCTTAGATGGGACAGACAGACTGTTTTTT
TRBV7-2,once,TRBD1,TRBJ2-5,CASSLGTGGETQYF,TGTGCCAGCAGCCTGGGGACAGGGGGCGAGACCCAGTACTTC
TRBV7-2,.,.,TRBJ2-2,CASSRSEVPGELFF,TGTGCCAGCAGCCGCTCTGAGGTACCCGGGGAGCTGTTTTTT
TRBV30,.,.,TRBJ1-3,CASRGSGNTIYF,TGTGCCTCTAGGGGCTCTGGAAACACCATATATTTT
TRBV5-4,.,.,TRBJ1-1,CASRLGGSGGAEAFF,TGTGCCAGCAGACTCGGCGGAAGCGGTGGCGCTGAAGCTTTCTTT
TRBV10-3,.,TRBD1,TRBJ1-4,CAIGGQNNEKLFF,TGTGCCATCGGGGGACAGAATAATGAAAAACTGTTTTTT
TRBV5-1,.,TRBD1,TRBJ1-1,CASSLGTGDTEAFF,TGCGCCAGCAGCTTGGGGACAGGCGACACTGAAGCTTTCTTT
TRBV28,.,TRBD1,TRBJ1-2,CASSSRLDRGYGYTF,TGTGCCAGCAGTTCCCGGTTGGACAGGGGCTATGGCTACACCTTC
TRBV5-1,.,TRBD2,TRBJ2-1,CASSWMDTSGYNEQFF,TGCGCCAGCAGCTGGATGGATACTAGCGGCTACAATGAGCAGTTCTTC
TRBV2,.,TRBD1,TRBJ1-3,CASSLTPPGQGTGNTIYF,TGTGCCAGCAGCCTTACTCCCCCGGGACAGGGAACCGGAAACACCATATATTTT
TRBV11-2,.,.,TRBJ1-4,CASSPGTMLSNEKLFF,TGTGCCAGCAGCCCAGGGACAATGCTGTCTAATGAAAAACTGTTTTTT
TRBV7-2,.,TRBD1,TRBJ1-2,CASSFTGTGAEGYTF,TGTGCCAGCAGCTTCACGGGGACAGGGGCAGAGGGGTACACCTTC
TRBV29-1,.,.,TRBJ1-2,CSVEGTTGTHYGYTF,TGCAGCGTTGAGGGTACAACCGGGACACACTATGGCTACACCTTC
TRBV15,once,TRBD2,TRBJ2-1,CATSKGLAGEGEQFF,TGTGCCACCAGCAAGGGACTAGCGGGAGAGGGTGAGCAGTTCTTC
TRBV10-3,.,TRBD1,TRBJ1-2,CATGTGADYYGYTF,TGTGCCACGGGGACAGGAGCTGATTACTATGGCTACACCTTC
TRBV7-8,.,.,TRBJ1-2,CASSSVYDRANYGYTF,TGTGCCAGCAGCTCGGTCTATGACAGAGCTAACTATGGCTACACCTTC
TRBV5-8,.,.,TRBJ1-1,CASSLHLGQTNTEAFF,TGTGCCAGCAGCTTACACCTGGGGCAGACGAACACTGAAGCTTTCTTT
TRBV6-5,.,.,TRBJ1-5,CASSLTQGNQPQHF,TGTGCCAGCAGTCTGACACAGGGCAATCAGCCCCAGCATTTT
TRBV4-1,.,.,TRBJ1-4,CASSQDVLRGVEKLFF,TGCGCCAGCAGCCAAGACGTCCTCAGGGGAGTAGAAAAACTGTTTTTT
TRBV11-2,once,.,TRBJ2-5,CASSGDPRETQYF,TGTGCCAGCAGTGGAGACCCGAGGGAGACCCAGTACTTC
TRBV30,.,.,TRBJ2-1,CAWSEGSRRKFF,TGTGCCTGGAGTGAGGGGTCGCGACGAAAGTTCTTC
TRBV25-1,once,TRBD1,TRBJ1-3,CASQGQHSGNTIYF,TGTGCCAGCCAGGGACAGCACTCTGGAAACACCATATATTTT
TRBV7-9,.,.,TRBJ1-1,CASSLARGYEAFF,TGTGCCAGCAGCTTAGCGCGGGGGTATGAAGCTTTCTTT
TRBV7-9,.,TRBD1,TRBJ1-2,CASSATDRGPNYGYTF,TGTGCCAGCAGCGCAACCGACAGGGGACCTAACTATGGCTACACCTTC
TRBV24-1,.,.,TRBJ2-3,CATSERVTDTQYF,TGTGCCACCAGTGAGCGTGTTACAGATACGCAGTATTTT
TRBV12-5,.,TRBD1,TRBJ1-1,CASGSTRGLRSTEAFF,TGTGCTAGTGGTTCGACCAGGGGGCTGAGGAGCACTGAAGCTTTCTTT
TRBV18,.,.,TRBJ2-4,CASSPRVGGDSKNIQYF,TGTGCCAGCTCACCACGGGTTGGCGGGGACAGTAAAAACATTCAGTACTTC
TRBV6-2/TRBV6-3,.,.,TRBJ1-3,CASSQRLSGNTIYF,TGTGCCAGCAGCCAACGCCTATCCGGAAACACCATATATTTT
TRBV18,.,.,TRBJ1-5,CASSPGGGDSNQPQHF,TGTGCCAGCTCACCAGGGGGGGGTGATAGCAATCAGCCCCAGCATTTT
TRBV7-2,.,.,TRBJ2-5,CASSLGDYRGTQYF,TGTGCCAGCAGCTTAGGAGACTATCGAGGGACCCAGTACTTC
TRBV2,.,.,TRBJ2-6,CASSDPGGRSGANVLTF,TGTGCCAGCAGTGACCCCGGGGGTCGCTCTGGGGCCAACGTCCTGACTTTC